The T cell receptor (beta chain) under discussion was sequenced for a study of blood T cell repertoires in COVID-19. In the study's own analysis: Estimation of nucleated cell counts was performed using reference gene primer amplification. Some clones are missing from TCRdb's copy, which holds only in-frame ones; the method was immunoSEQ multiplex PCR. That table gives V, J and clone size, and the DNA gave D and trimming. The top ten hold roughly 7% of the sample, which has some 240,000 clones, over 70% seen once. The sequence was collected from a woman between 65 and 79 years old with acute or convalescent COVID-19. The specimen was peripheral blood.

CDR3 coding DNA: TGTGCCAGCAGCCCGGCTGGGGCGAGAAGCGAGCAGTACGTC. Translating it yields CASSPAGARSEQYV. This chain uses TRBV6-5 with TRBJ2-7, with a weak D call TRBD1 (5 bases). The CDR3 is 14 amino acids. Germline V lookup: CDR1 MNHEY, CDR2 SVGAGI. V was shortened by 6 bases and J by 6 bases, with 18 bases between the two germline ends.